This T cell receptor (beta chain) came from a study of vaccination effects on CD4 cells after COVID-19. On the study more broadly: Post-vaccine specimens were collected at a median of 72 days following the second dose. General observations from the study: Late after vaccination, infection- and vaccine-induced clones showed marked clonal contraction.

Antigen-specific CD4+ T cells were expanded with viral peptide pools in the ViraFEST assay before sequencing. Having been cultured for about 10 days, the cells underwent CD4+ T cell isolation. Participants received two doses of either the BNT162b2 or mRNA-1273 vaccine. Vaccine recipients lacked prior SARS-CoV-2 infection and had negative nucleocapsid antibodies. PBMC were cultured at around 1.9 million per well with roughly 10 IU/ml IL-2 and 7.5 to 10 ug/ml peptides. With respect to this clone: No antigen is known for it.

V lost 0 bases and J lost 1, with 6 bases in between. This CDR3 comprises 13 residues. CDR1 is SQVTM and CDR2 is ANQGSEA in the germline V gene. Sequenced by immunoSEQ multiplex PCR; TCRdb stores in-frame clones only, minus some. Of roughly 32,000 clones in the sample, 72% were seen once. This clonotype was sampled from a human donor who received a COVID-19 vaccine. The chain combines TRBV29-1 with TRBJ1-1, with D unresolved. Specimen: CD4+ T cells from PBMCs cultured with HCoV-229E spike peptides, collected after COVID-19 vaccination. CDR3 residues: CSVEENRNTEAFF. Here the CDR3 DNA reads TGCAGCGTTGAAGAAAACAGGAACACTGAAGCTTTCTTT. Complete variable domain (other parts from reference TRBV29-1 and TRBJ1-1): SAVISQKPSRDICQRGTSLTIQCQVDSQVTMMFWYRQQPGQSLTLIATANQGSEATYESGFVIDKFPISRPNLTFSTLTVSNMSPEDSSIYLCSVEENRNTEAFFGQGTRLTVV.